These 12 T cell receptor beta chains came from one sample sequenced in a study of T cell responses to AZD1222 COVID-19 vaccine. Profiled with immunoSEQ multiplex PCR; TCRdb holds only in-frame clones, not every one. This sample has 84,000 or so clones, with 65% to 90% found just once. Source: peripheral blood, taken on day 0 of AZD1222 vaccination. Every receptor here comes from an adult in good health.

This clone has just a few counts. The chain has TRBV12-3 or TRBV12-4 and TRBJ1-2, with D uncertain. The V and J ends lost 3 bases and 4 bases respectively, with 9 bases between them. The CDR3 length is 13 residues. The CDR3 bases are TGTGCCAGCAGTTTGGAGGGCAGCTATGGCTACACCTTC. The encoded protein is CASSLEGSYGYTF.

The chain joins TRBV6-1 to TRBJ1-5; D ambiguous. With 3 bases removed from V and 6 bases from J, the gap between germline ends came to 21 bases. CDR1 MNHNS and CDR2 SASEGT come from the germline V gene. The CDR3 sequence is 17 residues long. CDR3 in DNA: TGTGCCAGCAGTGAGTCTTACACAGAGGGTTGGAGTCAGCCCCAGCATTTT. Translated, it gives CASSESYTEGWSQPQHF.

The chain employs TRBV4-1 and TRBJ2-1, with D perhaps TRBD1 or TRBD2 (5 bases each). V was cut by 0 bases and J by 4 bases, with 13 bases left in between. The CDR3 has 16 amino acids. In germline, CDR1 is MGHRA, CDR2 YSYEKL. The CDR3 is CASSQDRGGSYNEQFF. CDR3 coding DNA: TGCGCCAGCAGCCAAGATCGGGGCGGGTCATACAATGAGCAGTTCTTC.

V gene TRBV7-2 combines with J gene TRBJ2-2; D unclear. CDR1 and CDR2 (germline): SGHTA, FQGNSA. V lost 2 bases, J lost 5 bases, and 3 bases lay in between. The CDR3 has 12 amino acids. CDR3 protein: CASSLQTGELFF. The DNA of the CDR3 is TGTGCCAGCAGCTTACAAACCGGGGAGCTGTTTTTT.

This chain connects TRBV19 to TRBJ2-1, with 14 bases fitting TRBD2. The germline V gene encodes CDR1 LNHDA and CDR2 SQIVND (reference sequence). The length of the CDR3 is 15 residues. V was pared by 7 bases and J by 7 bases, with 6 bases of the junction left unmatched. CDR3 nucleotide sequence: TGTGCCAGTACCCAGGGACTAGCGGGAGTGAATGAGCAGTTCTTC. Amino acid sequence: CASTQGLAGVNEQFF.

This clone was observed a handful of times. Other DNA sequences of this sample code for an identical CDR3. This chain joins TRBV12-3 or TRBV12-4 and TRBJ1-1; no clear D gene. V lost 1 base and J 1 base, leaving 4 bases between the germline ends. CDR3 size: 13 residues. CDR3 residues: CASSLGGNTEAFF. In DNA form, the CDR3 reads TGTGCCAGCAGTTTAGGTGGGAACACTGAAGCTTTCTTT.

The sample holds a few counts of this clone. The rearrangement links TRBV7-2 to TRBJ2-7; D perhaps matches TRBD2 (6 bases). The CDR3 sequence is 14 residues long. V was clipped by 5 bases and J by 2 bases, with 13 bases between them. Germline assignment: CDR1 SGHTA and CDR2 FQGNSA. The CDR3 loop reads CASSAGLIPYEQYF. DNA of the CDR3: TGTGCCAGCAGCGCGGGACTTATACCCTACGAGCAGTACTTC. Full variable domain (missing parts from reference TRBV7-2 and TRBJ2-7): GAGVSQSPSNKVTEKGKDVELRCDPISGHTALYWYRQSLGQGLEFLIYFQGNSAPDKSGLPSDRFSAERTGGSVSTLTIQRTQQEDSAVYLCASSAGLIPYEQYFGPGTRLTVT.

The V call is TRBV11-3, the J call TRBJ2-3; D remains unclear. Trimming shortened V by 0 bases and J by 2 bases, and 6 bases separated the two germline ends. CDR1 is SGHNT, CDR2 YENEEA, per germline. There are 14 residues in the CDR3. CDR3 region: CASSLDLNTDTQYF. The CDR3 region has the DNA TGTGCCAGCAGCTTAGACCTAAACACAGATACGCAGTATTTT.

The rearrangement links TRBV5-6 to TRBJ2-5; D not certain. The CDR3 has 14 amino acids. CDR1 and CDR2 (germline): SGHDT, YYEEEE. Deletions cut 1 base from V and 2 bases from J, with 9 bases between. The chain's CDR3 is CASSLTRRQETQYF. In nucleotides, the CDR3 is TGTGCCAGCAGCTTGACCAGACGACAAGAGACCCAGTACTTC.

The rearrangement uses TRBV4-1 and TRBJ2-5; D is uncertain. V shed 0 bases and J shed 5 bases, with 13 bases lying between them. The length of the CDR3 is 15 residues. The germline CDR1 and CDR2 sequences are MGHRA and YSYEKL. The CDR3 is CASSQEGRAGETQYF. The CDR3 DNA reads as TGCGCCAGCAGCCAAGAAGGTCGGGCTGGGGAGACCCAGTACTTC.

The CDR3 sequence: CASSFLAEEKLFF. The CDR3 DNA sequence: TGTGCCAGCAGTTTCTTAGCCGAGGAAAAACTGTTTTTT. V is TRBV27 and J is TRBJ1-4; D unclear. Trimming stripped 3 bases from V and 8 bases from J, with 10 bases between. Germline CDR1 and CDR2: MNHEY and SMNVEV (reference sequence). The CDR3 runs to 13 residues.

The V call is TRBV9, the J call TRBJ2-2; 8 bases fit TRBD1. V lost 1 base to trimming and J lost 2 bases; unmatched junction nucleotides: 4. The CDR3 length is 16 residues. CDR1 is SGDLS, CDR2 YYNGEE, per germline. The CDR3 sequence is CASSVTGQANTGELFF. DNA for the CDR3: TGTGCCAGCAGCGTAACGGGACAGGCAAACACCGGGGAGCTGTTTTTT. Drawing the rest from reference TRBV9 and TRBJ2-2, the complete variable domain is DSGVTQTPKHLITATGQRVTLRCSPRSGDLSVYWYQQSLDQGLQFLIQYYNGEERAKGNILERFSAQQFPDLHSELNLSSLELGDSALYFCASSVTGQANTGELFFGEGSRLTVL.